This T cell receptor beta chain was found in a study of T cell repertoires in cytomegalovirus infection. One entry per CDR3 protein results from TCRdb running MiXCR on the reads. Of 300,000 to 400,000 distinct CDR3 sequences listed, over 7.5% are singletons. With respect to this clonotype: Its antigen is as yet unknown.

Study-wide findings and caveats: Identification of carriers of CMV plus the relevant HLA was achieved through cumulative public TCR beta family frequency.

CDR3 length equals 14 residues. V lost 6 bases, J lost 1 base, and 12 bases lay in between. Germline lookup yields CDR1 SGHTA and CDR2 FQGNSA. This TCR was recovered from a human donor in good health (CMV status not recorded). Some clones in this sample may be carry-over from other donors' samples. Sequencing was done on a sample of PBMCs. This rearrangement joins TRBV7-2 to TRBJ1-1, with D tentatively TRBD1 (6 bases). CDR3 sequence reads: CASRVKGQNTEAFF. The CDR3 coding sequence is TGTGCCAGCAGGGTGAAGGGACAGAACACTGAAGCTTTCTTT.